This T cell receptor beta chain originates from a study of T cells in Graves' hyperthyroidism and ophthalmopathy. Study-level findings and limits: Stable hyperthyroidism was separated from ophthalmopathy by a model based on 13 V-J features.

The study excluded patients with uncontrolled infection, other autoimmune disease, pregnancy or lactation. The PBMCs had their origin in around 9.1 ml of fresh peripheral blood. RNA transcripts provided the source from which TCR beta CDR3 regions were amplified. HTBI primers were employed in a first-round RT-PCR of the TCR CDR3. TCRdb reprocessed the multiplex PCR reads with MiXCR, giving one entry per CDR3 protein. The table lists over 350,000 distinct CDR3 sequences, roughly 14% of them singletons. This clonotype came up many times. Its target is unknown. The clonotype comes from a man in his late teens or twenties with Graves' ophthalmopathy. Sequencing was carried out using blood.

In nucleotides, the CDR3 is TGTGCCAGCAGTGAAGTTAACGGATGGAACACTGAAGCTTTCTTT. Its translation: CASSEVNGWNTEAFF. This chain joins TRBV6-1 and TRBJ1-1; no clear D. V lost 1 base and J 1 base, leaving 10 bases between the germline ends. This CDR3 contains 15 residues. Germline lookup yields CDR1 MNHNS and CDR2 SASEGT.